This is a list of T cell receptor beta chains from one sample in a study of immune aging and cytomegalovirus after organ transplant. What these receptors recognize is not known. TCRdb re-analysed the single-cell sequencing reads in MiXCR, keeping a single row per CDR3 protein. The top ten hold approximately 26% of the sample, which has approximately 22,000 distinct CDR3 sequences, approximately 40% seen once. Specimen: CMV peptide-activated CD4+ and CD8+ T cells sorted from blood, collected at five time points, pooled. The receptors derive from a female donor who had a heart transplant and CMV viremia. Both conserved end residues are part of each CDR3. The order of the fields is clone size, J gene, V gene, D gene, CDR3 DNA, CDR3 protein. The D gene is left open where the match is weak. A clone size is listed for some rows: how often the clone was seen (once, few, many), or a class if it is expanded.

>-|TRBJ2-3|TRBV2|-
TGTGCCAGCAGTGACATGGAAGTTCCGGCCACAGACACGCAGTACTTT
CASSDMEVPATDTQYF
>-|TRBJ2-4|TRBV30|-
TGTGCCTGGAGTGGGGCATACAAAAACATTCAGTACTTC
CAWSGAYKNIQYF
>once|TRBJ2-7|TRBV10-2|-
TGCGCTAGCAGAATGGACAGTTCAAGCTCCTACGAGCAGTACTTC
CASRMDSSSSYEQYF
>once|TRBJ2-1|TRBV9|-
TGCGCCAGCAGCGTAGCTAGTGGGCTCTACAATGAGCAGTTCTTC
CASSVASGLYNEQFF
>once|TRBJ2-5|TRBV5-4|-
TGTGCCAGCAGCCCAAAGGTCGGGGAGACCCAGTACTTC
CASSPKVGETQYF
>many|TRBJ1-2|TRBV30|-
TGTGCCTGGAGTGTATCCGGGGGCAGGAATGGCTACACCTTC
CAWSVSGGRNGYTF
>-|TRBJ2-3|TRBV10-3|-
TGTGCCATCACGAGCAGCACAGATACGCAGTATTTT
CAITSSTDTQYF
>few|TRBJ2-1|TRBV6-5|-
TGTGCCAGCAGTTTAGAGGATGAGCAGTTCTTC
CASSLEDEQFF
>-|TRBJ1-5|TRBV9|TRBD1
TGTGCCAGCAGCGCCCGCCGGACAGGGAATAGCAATCAGCCCCAGCATTTT
CASSARRTGNSNQPQHF
>-|TRBJ2-1|TRBV11-3|-
TGTGCCAGCAGCCCCTTCTGGGGTAAAGGGGCGATCTACAATGAGCAGTTCTTC
CASSPFWGKGAIYNEQFF
>-|TRBJ2-1|TRBV5-1|-
TGCGCCAGCAGCTCGTTAGGCTCACCTTACAATGAGCAGTTCTTC
CASSSLGSPYNEQFF
>few|TRBJ1-2|TRBV4-1|-
TGCGCCAGCAGCCATGCGGGATATGGAGGCTACACCTTC
CASSHAGYGGYTF
>-|TRBJ2-1|TRBV20-1|-
TGCAGTGCCATCCCTAGCGAGAGCTATCGCAATGAGCAGCTCTTC
CSAIPSESYRNEQLF
>-|TRBJ2-5|TRBV7-2|TRBD1
TGTGCCAGCAGCTTAAGCGGACAGGGGAAAGAGACCCAGTACTTC
CASSLSGQGKETQYF
>few|TRBJ2-4|TRBV24-1|TRBD1
TGTGCCACCAGTTCAACAGGGGGCAAAGACAAAAACATTCAGTACTTC
CATSSTGGKDKNIQYF
>once|TRBJ2-2|TRBV7-2|TRBD2
TGTGCCAGCAGCCCCCAACTAGCGGGATCACTAACTTATAACGCCGGGGGGCTGTTTTTT
CASSPQLAGSLTYNAGGLFF
>medium-sized|TRBJ2-7|TRBV5-1|-
TGCGCCAGCAGCTTGGTTTGGGAGTCCACACCCTACGAGCAGTACTTC
CASSLVWESTPYEQYF
>-|TRBJ2-7|TRBV10-1|-
TGCGCCAGCAGTGTGGGGCAGGGCTCCTACGAGCAGTACTTC
CASSVGQGSYEQYF
>-|TRBJ1-2|TRBV2|-
TGTGCCAGCAGTGAACTCGGCAGCTATGGCTACACCTTC
CASSELGSYGYTF
>-|TRBJ2-3|TRBV19|-
TGTGCCAGTAGTGATACCGGGCGTAGCACAGATACGCAGTATTTT
CASSDTGRSTDTQYF
>many|TRBJ2-7|TRBV30|-
TGTGCCTGGAGGTTCAACTCCTACGAGCAGTACTTC
CAWRFNSYEQYF
>-|TRBJ2-5|TRBV11-2|TRBD2
TGTGACAGCAGCTCCTGGGGACTAGCGGGGGGGCGACAGACCCAGTACTTC
CDSSSWGLAGGRQTQYF
>-|TRBJ1-1|TRBV2|-
TGTGCCAGCAGACAAGAGATCGGGTCTGAAGCTTTCTTT
CASRQEIGSEAFF
>-|TRBJ2-7|TRBV20-1|TRBD2
TGCAGTGCTGTAACCGGGACTAGCGGGAGAGGGGGCTACGAGCAGTACTTC
CSAVTGTSGRGGYEQYF
>-|TRBJ2-7|TRBV30|TRBD2
TGTGCCTACACATTAGCGGGATTCTACGAGCAGTACTTC
CAYTLAGFYEQYF
>-|TRBJ2-5|TRBV27|TRBD2
TGTGCCAGCAGTTTTGGGGGGGGAGAGACCCAGTACTTC
CASSFGGGETQYF
>few|TRBJ2-1|TRBV20-1|-
TGCAGTGCTAGGCATCTCTACAATGAGCAGTTCTTC
CSARHLYNEQFF
>many|TRBJ2-3|TRBV10-3|TRBD2
TGTGCCATCAGCGATCGGACTAGCGGGGGTAGAACAGATACGCAGTATTTT
CAISDRTSGGRTDTQYF
>medium-sized|TRBJ2-1|TRBV9|TRBD2
TGTGCCAGCAGCGGATGGACTAGCGGGAGGGCTGGTGAGCAGTTCTTC
CASSGWTSGRAGEQFF
>many|TRBJ2-7|TRBV9|TRBD2
TGTGCCAGCAGCGCGGGACTAGCGGTAACCTACGAGCAGTACTTC
CASSAGLAVTYEQYF
>-|TRBJ1-2|TRBV19|-
TGTGCCAGTAGTATATTAGCCGGGACGGGGAACTTCTATGGCTACACCTTC
CASSILAGTGNFYGYTF
>few|TRBJ2-5|TRBV14|-
TGTGCCAGCAGCCGGGGCGGGAACTACGGGACCCAGTACTTC
CASSRGGNYGTQYF
>many|TRBJ1-2|TRBV12-3/TRBV12-4|-
TGTGCCAGCAGTTCGGCGCCCGGCTACACCTTC
CASSSAPGYTF
>-|TRBJ1-1|TRBV6-6|TRBD1
TGTGCCAGCAGTGATTCCAGGGGGCTGTGGACTGAAGCTTTCTTT
CASSDSRGLWTEAFF
>few|TRBJ2-7|TRBV28|-
TGTGCCAGCAGTCCATTATGGACGGTCTACGAGCAGTACTTC
CASSPLWTVYEQYF
>-|TRBJ1-1|TRBV27|-
TGTGCCAGCAGTTTATTGGCCTGGGGGGGTCTTGAAGCTTTCTTT
CASSLLAWGGLEAFF
>-|TRBJ2-5|TRBV20-1|-
TGCAGTGCTAGAGATCTGGAGGGGAAACAAGAGACCCAGTACTTC
CSARDLEGKQETQYF